This entry features one TCR beta chain sequence. This specimen belongs to a study of OX40 agonist ivuxolimab in advanced cancers. Study at large: An agonistic anti-OX40 (CD134) antibody, ivuxolimab, was used to treat the patients.

The data were produced by immunoSEQ multiplex PCR, yet TCRdb's version contains in-frame clones alone and is incomplete. This repertoire shows about 48,000 clones, about 93% found once; its top ten account for roughly 6.2%. From germline, CDR1 is LGHNT and CDR2 FRNRAP. J lost 8 bases, V lost 5 bases, and 5 bases had no gene match. The CDR3 length is 13 residues. The sampling schedule covered blood at baseline, cycle 4 day 1, and cycle 7 day 1. The sample in question was CD4+ or CD8+ T cells sorted from blood, obtained in a trial of the OX40 agonist ivuxolimab. The rearrangement links TRBV12-5 to TRBJ1-2, with 10 bases lining up with TRBD1. This sequence was found in an adult with an advanced solid tumor such as melanoma, head and neck, liver or kidney cancer. The CDR3 bases are TGTGCTAGTGGTCTGGGACAGGGGTACGGCTACACCTTC. It translates to CASGLGQGYGYTF.